The sequence of this TCR beta chain was determined in a study of human versus mouse CDR3 diversity and MHC coevolution. Study-level information: Reportedly, immunoSEQ detects one in 200,000 T cells with minimized PCR bias. Study-level points and caveats: Among all groups, two of three human donors showed least clonal inequality. About 6 MHC II alleles selected the human T cells.

Libraries were prepared by immunoSEQ multiplex PCR; TCRdb keeps only in-frame clonotypes and omits some of them. The data contain about 83,000 clones, under 95% of them singletons. To note about this clone: Antigen: not known.

Cells were CD45RO-negative CD62L-positive naive CD4 T cells sorted from PBMCs. This TCR was sampled from a person between 25 and 69 years old in good health. The sequenced material came from naive CD4+ T cells from blood. Indicated subset: CD45RO-negative CD62L-positive naive CD4 T cells.

Here the CDR3 reads CASSGQGQTNEKLFF. Here the CDR3 DNA reads TGCGCCAGCAGCGGGCAGGGACAGACTAATGAAAAACTGTTTTTT. J is TRBJ1-4 and V is TRBV5-1; 7 bases align to TRBD1. The CDR3 runs 15 residues. The ends lost 4 bases at V and 2 bases at J; junction bases unmatched: 5. Per germline, CDR1 SGHRS and CDR2 YFSETQ.